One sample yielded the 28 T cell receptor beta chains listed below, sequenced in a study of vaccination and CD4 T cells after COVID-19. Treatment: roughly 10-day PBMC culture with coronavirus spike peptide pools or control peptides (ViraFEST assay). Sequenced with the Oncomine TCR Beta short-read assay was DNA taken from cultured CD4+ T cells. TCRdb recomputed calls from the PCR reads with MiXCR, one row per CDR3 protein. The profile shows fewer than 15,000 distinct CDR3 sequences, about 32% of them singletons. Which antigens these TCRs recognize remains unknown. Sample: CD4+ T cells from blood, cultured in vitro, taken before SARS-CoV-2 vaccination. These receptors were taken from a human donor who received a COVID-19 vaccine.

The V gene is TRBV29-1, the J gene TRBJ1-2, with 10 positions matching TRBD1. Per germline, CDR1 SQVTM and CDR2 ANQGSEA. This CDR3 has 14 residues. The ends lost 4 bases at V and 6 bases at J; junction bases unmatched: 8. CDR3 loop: CSVGAPGQGNGYTF. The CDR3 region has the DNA TGCAGCGTTGGGGCCCCGGGACAGGGGAATGGCTACACCTTC.

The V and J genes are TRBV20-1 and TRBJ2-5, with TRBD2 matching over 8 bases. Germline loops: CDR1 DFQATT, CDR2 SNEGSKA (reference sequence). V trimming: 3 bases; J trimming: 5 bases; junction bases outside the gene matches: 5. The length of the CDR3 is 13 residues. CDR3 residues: CSASGGARETQYF. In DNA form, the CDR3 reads TGCAGTGCTAGCGGGGGGGCTCGGGAGACCCAGTACTTC.

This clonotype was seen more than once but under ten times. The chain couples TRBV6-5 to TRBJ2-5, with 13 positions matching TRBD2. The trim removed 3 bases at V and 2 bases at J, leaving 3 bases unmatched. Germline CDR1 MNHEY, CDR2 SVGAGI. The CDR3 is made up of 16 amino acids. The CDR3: CASSYGGLAGQETQYF. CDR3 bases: TGTGCCAGCAGTTATGGGGGACTAGCGGGGCAAGAGACCCAGTACTTC.

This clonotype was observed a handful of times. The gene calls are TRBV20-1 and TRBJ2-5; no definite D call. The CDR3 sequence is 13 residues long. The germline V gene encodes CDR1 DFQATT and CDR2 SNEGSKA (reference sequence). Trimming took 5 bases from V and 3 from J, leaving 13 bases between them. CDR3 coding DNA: TGCAGTGCTCCCGGGCCCCTTAAAGAGACCCAGTACTTC. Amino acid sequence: CSAPGPLKETQYF.

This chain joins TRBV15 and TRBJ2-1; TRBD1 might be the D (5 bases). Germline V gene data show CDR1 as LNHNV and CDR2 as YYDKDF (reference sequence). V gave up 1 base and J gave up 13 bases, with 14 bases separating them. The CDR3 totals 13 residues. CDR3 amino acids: CATSRASRGRQFF. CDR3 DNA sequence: TGTGCCACCAGCAGAGCTTCAAGGGGCCGTCAGTTCTTC.

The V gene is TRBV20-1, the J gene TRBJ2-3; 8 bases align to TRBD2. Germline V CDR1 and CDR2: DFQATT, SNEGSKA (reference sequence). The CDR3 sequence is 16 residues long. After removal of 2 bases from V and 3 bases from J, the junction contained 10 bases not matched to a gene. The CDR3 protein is CSARFPGGVGTDTQYF. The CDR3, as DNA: TGCAGTGCTAGATTCCCGGGAGGGGTCGGAACAGATACGCAGTATTTT.

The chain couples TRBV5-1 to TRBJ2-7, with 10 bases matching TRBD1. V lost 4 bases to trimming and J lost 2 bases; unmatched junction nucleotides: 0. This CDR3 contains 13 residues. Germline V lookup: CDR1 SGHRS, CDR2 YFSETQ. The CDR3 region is CASSGQGAYEQYF. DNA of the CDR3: TGCGCCAGCAGCGGACAGGGGGCCTACGAGCAGTACTTC.

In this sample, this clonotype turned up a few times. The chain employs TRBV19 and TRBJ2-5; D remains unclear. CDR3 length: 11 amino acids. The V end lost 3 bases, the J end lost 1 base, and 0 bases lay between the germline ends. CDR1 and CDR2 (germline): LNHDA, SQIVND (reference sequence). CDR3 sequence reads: CASSIQETQYF. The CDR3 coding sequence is TGTGCCAGTAGTATCCAAGAGACCCAGTACTTC.

In nucleotides, the CDR3 is TGTGCCTGGAGTGTACTTGGAATAGGGTATGGCTACACCTTC. Translating it yields CAWSVLGIGYGYTF. This chain connects TRBV30 to TRBJ1-2; D unresolved. CDR1 and CDR2 from the germline V gene are GTSNPN and SVGIG (reference sequence). Trimming removed 0 bases from V and 5 bases from J, with 13 bases in between. This CDR3 contains 14 residues.

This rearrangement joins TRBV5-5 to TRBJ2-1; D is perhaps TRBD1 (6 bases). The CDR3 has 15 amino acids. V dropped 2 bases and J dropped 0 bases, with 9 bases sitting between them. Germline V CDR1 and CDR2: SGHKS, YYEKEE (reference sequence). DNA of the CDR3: TGTGCCAGCAGCTTCGAAGGGGGCTCCTACAATGAGCAGTTCTTC. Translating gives CASSFEGGSYNEQFF.

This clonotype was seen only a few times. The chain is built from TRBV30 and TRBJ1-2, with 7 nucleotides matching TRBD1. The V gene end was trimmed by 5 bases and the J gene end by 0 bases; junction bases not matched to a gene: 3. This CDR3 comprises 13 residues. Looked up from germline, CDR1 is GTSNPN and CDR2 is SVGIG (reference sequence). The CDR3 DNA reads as TGTGCCTGGCGGGACAGCACTAACTATGGCTACACCTTC. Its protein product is CAWRDSTNYGYTF. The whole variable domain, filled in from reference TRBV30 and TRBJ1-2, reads SQTIHQWPATLVQPVGSPLSLECTVEGTSNPNLYWYRQAAGRGLQLLFYSVGIGQISSEVPQNLSASRPQDRQFILSSKKLLLSDSGFYLCAWRDSTNYGYTFGSGTRLTVV.

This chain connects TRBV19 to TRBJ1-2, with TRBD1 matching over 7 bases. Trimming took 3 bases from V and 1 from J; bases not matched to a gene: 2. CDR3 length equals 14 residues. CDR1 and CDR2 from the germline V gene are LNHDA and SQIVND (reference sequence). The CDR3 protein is CASSIRDSNYGYTF. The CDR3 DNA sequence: TGTGCCAGTAGTATTAGGGACAGTAACTATGGCTACACCTTC.

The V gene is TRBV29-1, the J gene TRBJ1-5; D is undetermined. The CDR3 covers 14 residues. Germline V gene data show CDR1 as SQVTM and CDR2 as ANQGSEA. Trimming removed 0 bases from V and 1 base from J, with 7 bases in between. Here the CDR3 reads CSVEDCQSNQPQHF. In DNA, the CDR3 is TGCAGCGTTGAAGATTGTCAGAGCAATCAGCCCCAGCATTTT.

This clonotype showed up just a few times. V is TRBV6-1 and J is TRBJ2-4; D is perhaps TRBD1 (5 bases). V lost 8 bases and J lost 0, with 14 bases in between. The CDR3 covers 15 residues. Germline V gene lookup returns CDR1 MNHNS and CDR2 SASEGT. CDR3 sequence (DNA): TGTGCCAGCTGCGGACATATTGTAGCCAAAAACATTCAGTACTTC. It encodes CASCGHIVAKNIQYF.

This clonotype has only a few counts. DNA for the CDR3: TGTGCCAGCAGACTACGGACAGGGGGAATTGCGAGAACTGAAGCTTTCTTT. Encoded protein: CASRLRTGGIARTEAFF. The V call is TRBV2, the J call TRBJ1-1, with 10 bases aligning to TRBD1. Trimming cost V 6 bases and J 5 bases; bases outside gene matches: 15. CDR3 length equals 17 residues. Germline V gene data show CDR1 as SNHLY and CDR2 as FYNNEI.

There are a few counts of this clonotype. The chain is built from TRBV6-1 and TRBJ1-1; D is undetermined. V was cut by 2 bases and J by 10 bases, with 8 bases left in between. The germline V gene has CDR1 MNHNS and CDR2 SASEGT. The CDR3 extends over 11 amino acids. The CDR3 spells CASSEQRVAFF. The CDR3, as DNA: TGTGCCAGCAGTGAACAGCGGGTAGCTTTCTTT.

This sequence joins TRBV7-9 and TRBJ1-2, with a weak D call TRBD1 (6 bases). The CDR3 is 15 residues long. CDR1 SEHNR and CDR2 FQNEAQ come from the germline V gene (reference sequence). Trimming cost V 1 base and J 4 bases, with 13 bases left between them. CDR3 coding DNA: TGTGCCAGCAGCTTAGAAGGGGGGGCCGGCTATGGCTACACCTTC. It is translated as CASSLEGGAGYGYTF.

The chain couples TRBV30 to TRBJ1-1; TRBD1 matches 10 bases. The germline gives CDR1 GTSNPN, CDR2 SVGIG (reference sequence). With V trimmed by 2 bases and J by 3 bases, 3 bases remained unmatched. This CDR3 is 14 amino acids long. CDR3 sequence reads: CAWSRDRGYTEAFF. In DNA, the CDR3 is TGTGCCTGGAGTAGGGACAGGGGATACACTGAAGCTTTCTTT. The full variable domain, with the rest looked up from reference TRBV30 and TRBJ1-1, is SQTIHQWPATLVQPVGSPLSLECTVEGTSNPNLYWYRQAAGRGLQLLFYSVGIGQISSEVPQNLSASRPQDRQFILSSKKLLLSDSGFYLCAWSRDRGYTEAFFGQGTRLTVV.

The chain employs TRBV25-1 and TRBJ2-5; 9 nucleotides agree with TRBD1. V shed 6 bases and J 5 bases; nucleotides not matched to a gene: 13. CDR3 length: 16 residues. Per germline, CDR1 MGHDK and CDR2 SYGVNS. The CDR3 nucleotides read TGTGCCAGCAGCGAACCCACCGGGACAGGGTTTGAGACCCAGTACTTC. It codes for CASSEPTGTGFETQYF.

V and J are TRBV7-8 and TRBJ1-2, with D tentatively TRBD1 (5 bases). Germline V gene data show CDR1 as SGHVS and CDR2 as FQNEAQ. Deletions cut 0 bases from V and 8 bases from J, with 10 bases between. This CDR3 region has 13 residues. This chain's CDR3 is CASSLAAGDGYTF. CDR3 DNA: TGTGCCAGCAGCTTAGCGGCCGGGGACGGCTACACCTTC. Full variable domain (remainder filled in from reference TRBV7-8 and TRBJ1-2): GAGVSQSPRYKVAKRGQDVALRCDPISGHVSLFWYQQALGQGPEFLTYFQNEAQLDKSGLPSDRFFAERPEGSVSTLKIQRTQQEDSAVYLCASSLAAGDGYTFGSGTRLTVV.

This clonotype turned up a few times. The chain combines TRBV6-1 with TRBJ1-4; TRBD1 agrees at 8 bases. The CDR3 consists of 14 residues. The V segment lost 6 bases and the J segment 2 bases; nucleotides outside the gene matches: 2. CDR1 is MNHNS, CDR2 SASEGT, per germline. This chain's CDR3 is CASRQGGTNEKLFF. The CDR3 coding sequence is TGTGCCAGCAGACAGGGGGGGACTAATGAAAAACTGTTTTTT.

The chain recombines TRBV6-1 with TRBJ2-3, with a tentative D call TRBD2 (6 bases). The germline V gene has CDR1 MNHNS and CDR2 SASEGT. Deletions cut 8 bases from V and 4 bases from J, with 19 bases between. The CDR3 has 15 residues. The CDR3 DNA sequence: TGTGCCAGCCTAGTCCGGGGGTGGACGGCAGATACGCAGTATTTT. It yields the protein CASLVRGWTADTQYF.

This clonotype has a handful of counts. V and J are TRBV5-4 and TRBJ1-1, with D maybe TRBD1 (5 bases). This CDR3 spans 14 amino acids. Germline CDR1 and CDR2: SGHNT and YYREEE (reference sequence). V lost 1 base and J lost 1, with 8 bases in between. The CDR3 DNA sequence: TGTGCCAGCAGCTTGAGGGGAGGGAACACTGAAGCTTTCTTT. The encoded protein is CASSLRGGNTEAFF. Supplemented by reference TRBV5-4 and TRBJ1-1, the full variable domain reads ETGVTQSPTHLIKTRGQQVTLRCSSQSGHNTVSWYQQALGQGPQFIFQYYREEENGRGNFPPRFSGLQFPNYSSELNVNALELDDSALYLCASSLRGGNTEAFFGQGTRLTVV.

The CDR3 DNA reads TGTGCCAGTAGTATGAAGAATGTGATGAGGAGAAGGGCCAATGAGCAGTTCTTC. Translated: CASSMKNVMRRRANEQFF. The chain links TRBV19 to TRBJ2-1, with D hard to call. V was clipped by 3 bases and J by 6 bases, with 24 bases between them. The CDR3 totals 18 residues. The germline gives CDR1 LNHDA, CDR2 SQIVND (reference sequence).

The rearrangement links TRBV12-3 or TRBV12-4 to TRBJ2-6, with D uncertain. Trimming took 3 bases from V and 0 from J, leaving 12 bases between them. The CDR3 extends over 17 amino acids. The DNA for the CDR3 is TGTGCCAGCAGTTTTCAAAAGGTCTTCTCTGGGGCCAACGTCCTGACTTTC. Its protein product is CASSFQKVFSGANVLTF.

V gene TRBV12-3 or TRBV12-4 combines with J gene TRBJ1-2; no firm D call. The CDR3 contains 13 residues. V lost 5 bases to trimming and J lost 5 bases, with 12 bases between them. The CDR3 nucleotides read TGTGCCAGCAGTCCACGGGGTGGGTATGGCTACACCTTC. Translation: CASSPRGGYGYTF.

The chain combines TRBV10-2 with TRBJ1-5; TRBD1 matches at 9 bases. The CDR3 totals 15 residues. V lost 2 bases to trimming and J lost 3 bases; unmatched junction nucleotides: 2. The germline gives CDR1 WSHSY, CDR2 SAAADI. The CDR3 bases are TGCGCCAGCAGTGAGGGGACAGGGAACAATCAGCCCCAGCATTTT. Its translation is CASSEGTGNNQPQHF.

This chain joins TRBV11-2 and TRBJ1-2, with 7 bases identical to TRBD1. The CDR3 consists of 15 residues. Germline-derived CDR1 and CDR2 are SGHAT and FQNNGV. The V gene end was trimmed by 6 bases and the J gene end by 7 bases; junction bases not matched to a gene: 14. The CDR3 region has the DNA TGTGCCAGCAGATTTTTACAGGGGATAAGGGGTGGCTACACCTTC. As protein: CASRFLQGIRGGYTF.